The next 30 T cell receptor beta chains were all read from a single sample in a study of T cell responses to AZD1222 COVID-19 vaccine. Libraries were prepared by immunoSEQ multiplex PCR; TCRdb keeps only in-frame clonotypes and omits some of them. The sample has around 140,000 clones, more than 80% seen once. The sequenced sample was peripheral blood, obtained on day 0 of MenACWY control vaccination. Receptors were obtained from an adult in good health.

The CDR3 sequence: CASSLDVRSPLHF. The CDR3, as DNA: TGTGCCAGCAGCTTAGATGTTCGGTCACCCCTCCACTTT. The rearrangement joins TRBV11-3 to TRBJ1-6; no definite D call. The germline V and J ends were trimmed by 0 bases and 10 bases, with 7 bases remaining between them. The CDR3 runs 13 residues. Germline CDR1 SGHNT, CDR2 YENEEA.

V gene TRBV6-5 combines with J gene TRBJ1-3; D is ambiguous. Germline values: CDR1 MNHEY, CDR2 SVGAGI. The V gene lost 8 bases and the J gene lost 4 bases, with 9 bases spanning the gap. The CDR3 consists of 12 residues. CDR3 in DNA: TGTGCCAGCCGCCCCGCGGGAAACACCATATATTTT. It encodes CASRPAGNTIYF.

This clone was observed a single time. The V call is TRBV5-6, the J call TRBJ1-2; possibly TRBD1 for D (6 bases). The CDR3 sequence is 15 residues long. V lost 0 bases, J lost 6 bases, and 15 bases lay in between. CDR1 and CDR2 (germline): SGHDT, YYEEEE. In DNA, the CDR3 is TGTGCCAGCAGCTTGGTCGGGGGCGCCGGGAATGGCTACACCTTC. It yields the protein CASSLVGGAGNGYTF.

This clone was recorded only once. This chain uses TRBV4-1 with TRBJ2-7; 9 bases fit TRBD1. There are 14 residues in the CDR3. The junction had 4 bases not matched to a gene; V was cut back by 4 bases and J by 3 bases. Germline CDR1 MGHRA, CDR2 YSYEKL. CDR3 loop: CASSPGQGLYEQYF. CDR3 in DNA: TGCGCCAGCAGCCCGGGACAGGGACTCTACGAGCAGTACTTC.

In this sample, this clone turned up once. CDR3 region: CASSLLGTDTQYF. The CDR3 DNA follows: TGTGCCAGCAGCTTGCTAGGGACGGATACGCAGTATTTT. The chain recombines TRBV5-8 with TRBJ2-3, with D perhaps matching TRBD1 or TRBD2 (5 bases each). This CDR3 comprises 13 residues. Trimming stripped 1 base from V and 6 bases from J, with 9 bases between. The germline V gene has CDR1 SGHTS and CDR2 YDEGEE.

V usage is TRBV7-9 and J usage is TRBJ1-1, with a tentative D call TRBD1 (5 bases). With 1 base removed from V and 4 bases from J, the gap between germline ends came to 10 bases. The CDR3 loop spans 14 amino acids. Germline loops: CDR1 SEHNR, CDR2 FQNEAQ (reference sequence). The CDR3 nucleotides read TGTGCCAGCAGCTTAGGGGGGTACGGCACTGAAGCTTTCTTT. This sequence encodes CASSLGGYGTEAFF. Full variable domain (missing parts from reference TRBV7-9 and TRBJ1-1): DTGVSQNPRHKITKRGQNVTFRCDPISEHNRLYWYRQTLGQGPEFLTYFQNEAQLEKSRLLSDRFSAERPKGSFSTLEIQRTEQGDSAMYLCASSLGGYGTEAFFGQGTRLTVV.

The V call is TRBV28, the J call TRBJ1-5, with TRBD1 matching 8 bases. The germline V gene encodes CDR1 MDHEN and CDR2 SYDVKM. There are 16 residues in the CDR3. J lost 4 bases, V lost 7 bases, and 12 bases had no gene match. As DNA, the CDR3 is TGTGCCAGCACCAACAGGGGGGGTATTCGGAATCAGCCCCAGCATTTT. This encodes CASTNRGGIRNQPQHF.

Here the CDR3 reads CASSWDQNTEAFF. The DNA of the CDR3 is TGTGCCAGCAGCTGGGACCAGAACACTGAAGCTTTCTTT. The J gene is TRBJ1-1, the V gene TRBV28, with a tentative D call TRBD1 (5 bases). This CDR3 comprises 13 residues. Trimming shortened V by 6 bases and J by 1 base, and 9 bases separated the two germline ends. Germline lookup yields CDR1 MDHEN and CDR2 SYDVKM.

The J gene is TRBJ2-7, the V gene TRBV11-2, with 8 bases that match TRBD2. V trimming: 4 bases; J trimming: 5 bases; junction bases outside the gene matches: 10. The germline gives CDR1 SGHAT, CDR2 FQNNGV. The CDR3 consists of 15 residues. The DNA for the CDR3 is TGTGCCAGCAGCTCCGCCGGGAGGGAGCTTCACGAGCAGTACTTC. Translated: CASSSAGRELHEQYF.

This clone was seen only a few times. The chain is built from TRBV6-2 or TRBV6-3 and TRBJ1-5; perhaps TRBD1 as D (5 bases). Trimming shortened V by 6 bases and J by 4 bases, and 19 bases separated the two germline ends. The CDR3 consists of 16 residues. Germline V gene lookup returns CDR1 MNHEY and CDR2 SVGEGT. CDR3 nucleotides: TGTGCCAGCAGCACCAGTGTGGGGCTTGGTAATCAGCCCCAGCATTTT. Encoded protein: CASSTSVGLGNQPQHF.

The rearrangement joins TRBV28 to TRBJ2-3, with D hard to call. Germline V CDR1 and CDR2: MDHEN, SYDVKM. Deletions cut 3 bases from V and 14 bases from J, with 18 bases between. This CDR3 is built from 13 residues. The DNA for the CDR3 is TGTGCCAGCAGTTTGGCCTATCCGGTAAGGCCGTATTTT. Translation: CASSLAYPVRPYF.

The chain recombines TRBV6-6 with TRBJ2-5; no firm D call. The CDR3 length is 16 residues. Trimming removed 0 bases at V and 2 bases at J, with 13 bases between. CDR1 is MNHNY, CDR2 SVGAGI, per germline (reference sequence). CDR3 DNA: TGTGCCAGCAGTTACTCAGTCAGCCACCCTCAAGAGACCCAGTACTTC. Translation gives CASSYSVSHPQETQYF.

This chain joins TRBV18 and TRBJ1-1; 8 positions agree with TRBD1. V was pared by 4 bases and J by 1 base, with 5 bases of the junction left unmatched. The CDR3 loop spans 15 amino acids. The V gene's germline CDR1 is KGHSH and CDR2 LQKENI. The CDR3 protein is CASSQQQGANTEAFF. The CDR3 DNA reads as TGTGCCAGCTCACAACAGCAGGGGGCGAACACTGAAGCTTTCTTT. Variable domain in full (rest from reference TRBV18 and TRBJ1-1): NAGVMQNPRHLVRRRGQEARLRCSPMKGHSHVYWYRQLPEEGLKFMVYLQKENIIDESGMPKERFSAEFPKEGPSILRIQQVVRGDSAAYFCASSQQQGANTEAFFGQGTRLTVV.

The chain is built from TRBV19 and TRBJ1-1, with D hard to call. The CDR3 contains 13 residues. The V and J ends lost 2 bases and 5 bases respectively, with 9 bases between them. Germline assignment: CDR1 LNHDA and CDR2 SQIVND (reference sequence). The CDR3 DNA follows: TGTGCCAGTAGTATATCGGGTAGTACTGAAGCTTTCTTT. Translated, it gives CASSISGSTEAFF.

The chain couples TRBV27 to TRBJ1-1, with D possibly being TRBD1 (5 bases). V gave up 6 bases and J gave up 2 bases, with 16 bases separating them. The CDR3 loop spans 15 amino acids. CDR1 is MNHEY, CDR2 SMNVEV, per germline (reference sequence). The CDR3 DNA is TGTGCCAGCAGCTTCTATAGGGGAACAAACACTGAAGCTTTCTTT. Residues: CASSFYRGTNTEAFF.

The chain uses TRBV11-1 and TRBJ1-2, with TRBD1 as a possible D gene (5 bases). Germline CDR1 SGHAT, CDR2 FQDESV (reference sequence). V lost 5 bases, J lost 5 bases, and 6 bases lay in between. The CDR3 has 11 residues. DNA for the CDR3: TGTGCCAGCAGCGCAGGGTATGGCTACACCTTC. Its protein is CASSAGYGYTF.

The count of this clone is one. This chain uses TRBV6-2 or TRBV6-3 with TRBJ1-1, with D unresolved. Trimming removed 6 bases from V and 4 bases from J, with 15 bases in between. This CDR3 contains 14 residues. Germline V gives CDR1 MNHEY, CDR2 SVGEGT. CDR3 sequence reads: CASSPNGPVTEAFF. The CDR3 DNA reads TGTGCCAGCAGCCCAAACGGTCCGGTCACTGAAGCTTTCTTT.

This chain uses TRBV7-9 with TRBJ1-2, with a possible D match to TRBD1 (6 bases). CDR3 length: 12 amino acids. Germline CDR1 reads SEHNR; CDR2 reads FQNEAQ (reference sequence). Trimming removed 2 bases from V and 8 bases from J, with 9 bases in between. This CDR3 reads CASSLSGEGYTF. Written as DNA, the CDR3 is TGTGCCAGCAGCTTATCAGGGGAGGGCTACACCTTC.

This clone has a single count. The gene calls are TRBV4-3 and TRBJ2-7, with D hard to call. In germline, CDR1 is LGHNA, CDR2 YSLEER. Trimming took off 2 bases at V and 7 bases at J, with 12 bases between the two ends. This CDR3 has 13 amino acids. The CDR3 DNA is TGCGCCAGCAGCCAATGGGGTGGTGGGGAGCAGTACTTC. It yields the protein CASSQWGGGEQYF.

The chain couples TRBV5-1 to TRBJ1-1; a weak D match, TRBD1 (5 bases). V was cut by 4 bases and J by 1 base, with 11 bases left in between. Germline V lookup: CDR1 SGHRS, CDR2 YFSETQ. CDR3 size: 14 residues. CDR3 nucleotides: TGCGCCAGCAGCCGCGGACACTCGAACACTGAAGCTTTCTTT. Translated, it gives CASSRGHSNTEAFF.

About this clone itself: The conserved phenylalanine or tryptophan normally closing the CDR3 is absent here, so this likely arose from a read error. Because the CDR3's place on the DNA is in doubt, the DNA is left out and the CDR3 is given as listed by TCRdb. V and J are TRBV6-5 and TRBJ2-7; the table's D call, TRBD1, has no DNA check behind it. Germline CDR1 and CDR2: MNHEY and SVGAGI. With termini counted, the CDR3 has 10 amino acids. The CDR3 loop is CASTYTGDCL.

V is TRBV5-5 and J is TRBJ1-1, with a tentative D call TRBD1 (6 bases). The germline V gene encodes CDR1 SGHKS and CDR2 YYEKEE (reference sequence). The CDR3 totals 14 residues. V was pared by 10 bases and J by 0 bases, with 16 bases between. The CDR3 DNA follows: TGTGCCGGGGGCAGGGACCCCTTGAACACTGAAGCTTTCTTT. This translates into CAGGRDPLNTEAFF.

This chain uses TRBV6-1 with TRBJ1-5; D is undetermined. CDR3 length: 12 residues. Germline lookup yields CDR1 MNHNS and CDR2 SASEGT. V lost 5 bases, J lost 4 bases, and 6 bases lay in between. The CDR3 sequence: CASSFQNQPQHF. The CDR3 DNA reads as TGTGCCAGCAGTTTCCAGAATCAGCCCCAGCATTTT.

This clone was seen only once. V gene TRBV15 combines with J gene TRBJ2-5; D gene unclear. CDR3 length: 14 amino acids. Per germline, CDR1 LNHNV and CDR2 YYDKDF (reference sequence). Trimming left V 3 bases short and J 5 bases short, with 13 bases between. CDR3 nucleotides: TGTGCCACCAGCAGCATGGGCTTGGGGGAGACCCAGTACTTC. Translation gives CATSSMGLGETQYF.

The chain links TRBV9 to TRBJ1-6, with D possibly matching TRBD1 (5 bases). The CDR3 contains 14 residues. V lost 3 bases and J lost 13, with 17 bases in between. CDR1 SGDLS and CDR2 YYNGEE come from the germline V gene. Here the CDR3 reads CASSEGPGPRPLHF. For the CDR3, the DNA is TGTGCCAGCAGCGAGGGACCAGGGCCCCGGCCCCTCCACTTT. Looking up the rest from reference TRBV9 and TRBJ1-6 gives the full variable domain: DSGVTQTPKHLITATGQRVTLRCSPRSGDLSVYWYQQSLDQGLQFLIQYYNGEERAKGNILERFSAQQFPDLHSELNLSSLELGDSALYFCASSEGPGPRPLHFGNGTRLTVT.

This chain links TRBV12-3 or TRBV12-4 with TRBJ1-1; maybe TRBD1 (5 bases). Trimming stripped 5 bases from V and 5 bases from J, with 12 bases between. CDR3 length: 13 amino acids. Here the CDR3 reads CASSIDSLTEAFF. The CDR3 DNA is TGTGCCAGCAGTATCGACAGCTTAACTGAAGCTTTCTTT.

The CDR3 DNA reads TGTGCCGCAAACAGGGGAGAACAAAATACGCAGTATTTT. Translated, it gives CAANRGEQNTQYF. The chain carries TRBV5-4 and TRBJ2-3; TRBD1 matches 7 bases. Germline V gene data show CDR1 as SGHNT and CDR2 as YYREEE (reference sequence). Germline trimming cut 10 bases from V and 7 bases from J; bases unmatched to any gene: 12. The CDR3 contains 13 residues.

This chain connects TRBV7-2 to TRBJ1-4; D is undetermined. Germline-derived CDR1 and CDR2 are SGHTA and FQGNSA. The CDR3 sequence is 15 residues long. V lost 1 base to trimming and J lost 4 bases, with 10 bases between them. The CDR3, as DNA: TGTGCCAGCAGCTTAGATGGCCGAAATAATGAAAAACTGTTTTTT. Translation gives CASSLDGRNNEKLFF. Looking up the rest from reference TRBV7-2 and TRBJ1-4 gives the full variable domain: GAGVSQSPSNKVTEKGKDVELRCDPISGHTALYWYRQSLGQGLEFLIYFQGNSAPDKSGLPSDRFSAERTGGSVSTLTIQRTQQEDSAVYLCASSLDGRNNEKLFFGSGTQLSVL.

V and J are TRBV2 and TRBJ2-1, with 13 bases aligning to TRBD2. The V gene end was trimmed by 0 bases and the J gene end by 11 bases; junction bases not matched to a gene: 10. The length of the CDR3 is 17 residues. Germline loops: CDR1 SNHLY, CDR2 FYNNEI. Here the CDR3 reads CASSEAEWTSGRSKQFF. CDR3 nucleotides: TGTGCCAGCAGTGAAGCGGAATGGACTAGCGGGAGATCTAAGCAGTTCTTC.

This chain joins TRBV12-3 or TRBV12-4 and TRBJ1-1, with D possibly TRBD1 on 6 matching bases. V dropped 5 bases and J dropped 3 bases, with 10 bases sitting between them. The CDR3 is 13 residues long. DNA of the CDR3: TGTGCCAGCAGTCGCAGGGGATACACTGAAGCTTTCTTT. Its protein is CASSRRGYTEAFF.